This TCR beta chain stems from a study of CD8 T cells in ankylosing spondylitis. Notes on the study in general: Reports say disease-linked clones showed up significantly more in matched ankylosing spondylitis synovial fluid. Ankylosing spondylitis blood appeared to carry a characteristic TCR beta motif of roughly eight highly homologous variants.

This CDR3 spans 13 amino acids. Germline V gene data show CDR1 as SQVTM and CDR2 as ANQGSEA. The V and J ends lost 3 bases and 4 bases respectively, with 10 bases between them. This clonotype was picked up many times. The antigen is not known. Generation of TCR beta libraries employed quantitative 5'-RACE incorporating molecular barcodes. TCRdb fed the 5' RACE reads into MiXCR, producing one record per CDR3 protein. The sample consists of 200,000 to 250,000 distinct CDR3 sequences, more than 5.5% of them appearing once. The sequence was collected from a male donor with ankylosing spondylitis. Sequencing input: blood, either unsorted or a sorted T cell fraction (not recorded which). The chain employs TRBV29-1 and TRBJ2-1; a possible D gene is TRBD2 (6 bases). The CDR3 bases are TGCAGCGTTGAGAGACTAGGGTACAATGAGCAGTTCTTC. Protein sequence: CSVERLGYNEQFF.